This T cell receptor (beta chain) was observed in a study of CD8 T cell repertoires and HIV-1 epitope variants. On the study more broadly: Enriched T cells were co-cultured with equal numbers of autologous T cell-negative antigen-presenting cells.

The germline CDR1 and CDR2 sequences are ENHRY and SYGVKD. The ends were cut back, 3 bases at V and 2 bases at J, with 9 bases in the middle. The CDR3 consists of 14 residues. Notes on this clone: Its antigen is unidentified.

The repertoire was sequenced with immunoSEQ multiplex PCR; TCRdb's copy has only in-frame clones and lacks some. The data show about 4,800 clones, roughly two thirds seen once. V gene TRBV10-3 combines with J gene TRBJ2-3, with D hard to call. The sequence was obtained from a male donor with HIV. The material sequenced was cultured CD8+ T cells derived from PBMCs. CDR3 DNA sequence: TGTGCCATCAGTGAAACGGCCACCACAGATACGCAGTATTTT. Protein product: CAISETATTDTQYF.